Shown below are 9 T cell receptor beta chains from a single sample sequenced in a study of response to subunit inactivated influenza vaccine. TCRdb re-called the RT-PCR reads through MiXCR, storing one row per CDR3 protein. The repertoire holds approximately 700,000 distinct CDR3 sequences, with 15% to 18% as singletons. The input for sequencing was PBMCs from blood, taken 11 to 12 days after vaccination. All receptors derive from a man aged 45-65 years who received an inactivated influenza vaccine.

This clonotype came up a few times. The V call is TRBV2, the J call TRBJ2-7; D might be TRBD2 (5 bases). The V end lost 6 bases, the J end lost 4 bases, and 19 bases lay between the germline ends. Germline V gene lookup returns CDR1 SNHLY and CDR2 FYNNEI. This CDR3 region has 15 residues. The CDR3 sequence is CASRQPPRVLYEQYF. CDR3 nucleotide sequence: TGTGCCAGCAGACAACCCCCGAGGGTTCTATACGAGCAGTACTTC.

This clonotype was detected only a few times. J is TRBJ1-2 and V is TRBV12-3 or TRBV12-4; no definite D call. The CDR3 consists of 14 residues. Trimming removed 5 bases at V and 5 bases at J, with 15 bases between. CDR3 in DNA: TGTGCCAGCAGTCCCAAGGGTTTTGGATATGGCTACACCTTC. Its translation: CASSPKGFGYGYTF.

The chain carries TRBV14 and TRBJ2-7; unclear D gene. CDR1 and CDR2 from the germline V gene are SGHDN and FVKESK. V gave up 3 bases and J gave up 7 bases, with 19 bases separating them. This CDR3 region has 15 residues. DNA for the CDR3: TGTGCCAGCAGCCATTCCCCACAAGAGCCTATGGAGCAGTACTTC. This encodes CASSHSPQEPMEQYF.

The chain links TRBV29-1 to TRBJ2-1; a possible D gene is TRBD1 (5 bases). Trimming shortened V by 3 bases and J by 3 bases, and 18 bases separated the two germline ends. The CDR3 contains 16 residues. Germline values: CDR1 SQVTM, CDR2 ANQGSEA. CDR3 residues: CSVEPLLSGIYNEQFF. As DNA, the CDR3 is TGCAGCGTTGAGCCCCTTCTATCAGGGATCTACAATGAGCAGTTCTTC.

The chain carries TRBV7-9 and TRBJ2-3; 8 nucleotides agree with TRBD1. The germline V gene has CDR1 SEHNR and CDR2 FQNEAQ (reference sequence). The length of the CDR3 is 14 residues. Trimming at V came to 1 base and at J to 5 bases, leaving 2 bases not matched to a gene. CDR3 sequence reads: CASSLGQGRDTQYF. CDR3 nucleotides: TGTGCCAGCAGCTTAGGACAGGGGAGAGATACGCAGTATTTT.

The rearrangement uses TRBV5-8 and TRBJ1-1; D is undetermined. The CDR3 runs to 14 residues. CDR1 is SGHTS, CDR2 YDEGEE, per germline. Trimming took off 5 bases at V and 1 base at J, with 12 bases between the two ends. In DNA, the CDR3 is TGTGCCAGCAGAGCGGCACAGCGGAACACTGAAGCTTTCTTT. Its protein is CASRAAQRNTEAFF.

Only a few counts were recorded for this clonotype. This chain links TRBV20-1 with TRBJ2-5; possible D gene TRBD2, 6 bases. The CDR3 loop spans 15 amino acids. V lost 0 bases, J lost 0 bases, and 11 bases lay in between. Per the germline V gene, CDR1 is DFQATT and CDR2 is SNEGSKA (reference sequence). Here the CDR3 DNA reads TGCAGTGCTAGAGATCCTGGCGGGAACCAAGAGACCCAGTACTTC. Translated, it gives CSARDPGGNQETQYF.

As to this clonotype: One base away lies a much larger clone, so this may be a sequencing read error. Here the CDR3 reads CASSTKAGQARFTDKQYF. The CDR3, as DNA: TGCGCCAGCAGCACGAAGGCGGGACAGGCAAGATTCACAGATAAGCAGTATTTT. The chain employs TRBV5-1 and TRBJ2-3, with 8 bases identical to TRBD1. From germline, CDR1 is SGHRS and CDR2 YFSETQ. The CDR3 sequence is 18 residues long.

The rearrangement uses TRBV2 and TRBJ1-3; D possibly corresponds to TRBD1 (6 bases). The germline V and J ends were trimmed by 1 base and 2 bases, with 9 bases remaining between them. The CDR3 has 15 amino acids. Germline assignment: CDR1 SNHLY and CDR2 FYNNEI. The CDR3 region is CASSEGWGPGNTIYF. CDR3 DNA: TGTGCCAGCAGTGAAGGGTGGGGGCCTGGAAACACCATATATTTT.